This T cell receptor beta chain comes out of a study of blood T cell repertoires in COVID-19. Deletions cut 2 bases from V and 5 bases from J, with 11 bases between. CDR3 size: 14 residues. From germline, CDR1 is SGHAT and CDR2 FQDESV (reference sequence). Libraries were prepared by immunoSEQ multiplex PCR; TCRdb keeps only in-frame clonotypes and omits some of them. Here the sample spans 330,000 or so clones, roughly 89% being singletons. Sequenced sample: peripheral blood. The gene calls are TRBV11-1 and TRBJ2-3, with D tentatively TRBD1 (5 bases). This TCR was recovered from a man aged 25-45 years with COVID-19, enrolled during active disease. The CDR3 here is CASSLSLDRDTQYF. The DNA for the CDR3 is TGTGCCAGCAGCTTATCGCTAGACAGAGATACGCAGTATTTT. The variable domain in full, with the rest retrieved from reference TRBV11-1 and TRBJ2-3, is EAEVAQSPRYKITEKSQAVAFWCDPISGHATLYWYRQILGQGPELLVQFQDESVVDDSQLPKDRFSAERLKGVDSTLKIQPAELGDSAMYLCASSLSLDRDTQYFGPGTRLTVL.